The present entry profiles one T cell receptor (beta chain) with its context. The antigen remains unidentified. This specimen belongs to a study of OX40 agonist ivuxolimab in advanced cancers. Regarding the study as a whole: Patients who responded partially at 0.1-3.0 mg/kg showed clonal expansion ranking among the lowest. Also present in some nonresponders was a low level of normalized T-cell clonal expansion.

Germline V CDR1 and CDR2: LGHNA, YSLEER. V shed 4 bases and J shed 8 bases, with 17 bases lying between them. The CDR3 sequence is 15 residues long. Sequenced by immunoSEQ multiplex PCR; TCRdb stores in-frame clones only, minus some. The profile shows about 81,000 clones, 88% of them singletons. The sequence was collected from an adult with an advanced solid tumor such as melanoma, head and neck, liver or kidney cancer. Sequencing used CD4+ or CD8+ T cells sorted from blood, obtained in a trial of the OX40 agonist ivuxolimab. J is TRBJ1-4 and V is TRBV4-3; D perhaps matches TRBD1 (5 bases). In DNA form, the CDR3 reads TGCGCCAGCAGCCGACTGGGAGAAGGGGAGGAAAAACTGTTTTTT. Its translation: CASSRLGEGEEKLFF.